This T cell receptor (beta chain) was sequenced during a study of metastatic and nonmetastatic thyroid tumors. Study-level background: Across blood and tumor or nodule tissue, repertoires from malignant and benign thyroid patients were compared with one another.

All patients were treatment-naive before thyroid surgery. Authors' analysis steps: Across clinicopathological groups, CDR3 differences served as the basis for building a distant-metastasis classifier for papillary thyroid cancer. TCRdb reanalyzed the PCR reads with MiXCR. TCRdb's processing, not the authors', yielded these V and J calls. This sample has about 5,400 clones, with 30% to 45% found just once. Per germline, CDR1 SGHNT and CDR2 YENEEA. The CDR3 consists of 16 residues. V gave up 5 bases and J gave up 8 bases; unmatched junction bases: 10. This clone was counted only a few times. The antigen is undetermined. Findings of the study overall: It was reportedly found that TCR beta diversity was significantly higher in malignant thyroid tumors than in benign nodules, a difference seen in both blood and tumor samples.

The specimen was adjacent normal tissue. The chain couples TRBV11-3 to TRBJ2-7, with 15 bases identical to TRBD2. This sequence originates from a female donor with papillary thyroid cancer or a benign thyroid nodule (not recorded which). Some clones in this sample may be carry-over from other donors' samples. The CDR3 nucleotides are TGTGCCAGCAGCCCCGGGGGGACTAGCGGGAGGCTAAAGCAGTACTTC. This codes for CASSPGGTSGRLKQYF.